This T cell receptor beta chain was captured by sequencing in a study of identical twins. The V gene end was trimmed by 4 bases and the J gene end by 3 bases; junction bases not matched to a gene: 8. The CDR3 has 18 amino acids. Germline V gene sequence: CDR1 SGHRS, CDR2 YFSETQ. TCRdb independently ran MiXCR on the 5' RACE reads; one entry per CDR3 protein. Among hundreds of thousands of distinct CDR3 sequences listed, roughly 7.1% were seen once. This clonotype was detected many times. The sample was also reused in another study, on yellow fever vaccine responses in identical twins.

Sample: PBMCs. This TCR came from a woman aged 18-29 years in good health. This chain uses TRBV5-1 with TRBJ2-2; 14 positions agree with TRBD2. The CDR3: CASSRRLAGGPDTGELFF. The CDR3 DNA sequence: TGCGCCAGCAGCAGAAGACTAGCGGGAGGGCCTGACACCGGGGAGCTGTTTTTT.